This is a list of T cell receptor beta chains from one sample in a study of cytomegalovirus exposure and HLA in healthy donors. Clones were sequenced by immunoSEQ multiplex PCR, and TCRdb holds only the in-frame ones, with some missing. The sample lists about 170,000 clones, 55% to 65% occurring once. The sequenced sample was PBMCs. All receptors derive from a man aged 35 to 55 in good health and CMV-seronegative. Each CDR3 is given with its conserved first and last residue. D genes are given only for firm matches. A clone size is listed for some rows: how often the clone was seen (once, few, many), or a class if it is expanded.

clone_size: .
v_call: TRBV7-9
d_call: .
j_call: TRBJ1-1
cdr3_nt: TGTGCCAGCAGCTTATTTTTGGACATTTTAAACACTGAAGCTTTCTTT
cdr3_aa: CASSLFLDILNTEAFF

clone_size: .
v_call: TRBV6-1
d_call: TRBD2
j_call: TRBJ2-1
cdr3_nt: TGTGCCAGCAGTGTCATGAGCGGGGGGGATTATGAGCAGTTCTTC
cdr3_aa: CASSVMSGGDYEQFF

clone_size: .
v_call: TRBV28
d_call: TRBD2
j_call: TRBJ2-7
cdr3_nt: TGTGCCAGCAGTTTTTCGGGGAGGGCAGGAGCCTACGAGCAGTACTTC
cdr3_aa: CASSFSGRAGAYEQYF

clone_size: few
v_call: TRBV6-5
d_call: .
j_call: TRBJ2-2
cdr3_nt: TGTGCCAGCAGTAACCAGGTCCGGGAGCTGTTTTTT
cdr3_aa: CASSNQVRELFF

clone_size: .
v_call: TRBV7-2
d_call: TRBD2
j_call: TRBJ2-3
cdr3_nt: TGTGCCAGCAGCACCCCGGGACTACATCCCGATACGCAGTATTTT
cdr3_aa: CASSTPGLHPDTQYF

clone_size: .
v_call: TRBV19
d_call: TRBD1
j_call: TRBJ1-5
cdr3_nt: TGTGCCAGTAGTACCACAGGGGGCAATCAGCCCCAGCATTTT
cdr3_aa: CASSTTGGNQPQHF

clone_size: .
v_call: TRBV5-1
d_call: .
j_call: TRBJ1-1
cdr3_nt: TGCGCCACCACGCCGGGGGGCGGAGGCACTGAAGCTTTCTTT
cdr3_aa: CATTPGGGGTEAFF

clone_size: .
v_call: TRBV19
d_call: .
j_call: TRBJ2-7
cdr3_nt: TGTGCCAGTAGTATTCAGGGAATGGTTGGGGAGCAGTACTTC
cdr3_aa: CASSIQGMVGEQYF

clone_size: .
v_call: TRBV15
d_call: .
j_call: TRBJ1-5
cdr3_nt: TGTGCCACCAGCAGAGATAGGAGGGGCAATCAGCCCCAGCATTTT
cdr3_aa: CATSRDRRGNQPQHF

clone_size: once
v_call: TRBV5-1
d_call: TRBD1
j_call: TRBJ2-5
cdr3_nt: TGCGCCAGCAGCTTGGAGGGGACAGGGAAAGAGACCCAGTACTTC
cdr3_aa: CASSLEGTGKETQYF

clone_size: .
v_call: TRBV28
d_call: TRBD2
j_call: TRBJ2-7
cdr3_nt: TGTGCCAGCAGTTTATGGCGGGAGGGGGCCTACGAGCAGTACTTC
cdr3_aa: CASSLWREGAYEQYF

clone_size: .
v_call: TRBV6-5
d_call: .
j_call: TRBJ1-1
cdr3_nt: TGTGCCAGCAGTTATAACAAGAACACTGAAGCTTTCTTT
cdr3_aa: CASSYNKNTEAFF

clone_size: .
v_call: TRBV5-1
d_call: .
j_call: TRBJ2-3
cdr3_nt: TGCGCCAGCAGCTTGTGGCGGAGTCAAGATACGCAGTATTTT
cdr3_aa: CASSLWRSQDTQYF

clone_size: .
v_call: TRBV7-9
d_call: TRBD2
j_call: TRBJ2-1
cdr3_nt: TGTTCCAGCAGCTTGGGGGGGTATGAGCAGTTCTTC
cdr3_aa: CSSSLGGYEQFF

clone_size: .
v_call: TRBV7-9
d_call: TRBD1
j_call: TRBJ2-2
cdr3_nt: TGTGCCAGCAGCTTATTGGACAGGCATGATACCGGGGAGCTGTTTTTT
cdr3_aa: CASSLLDRHDTGELFF

clone_size: .
v_call: TRBV27
d_call: .
j_call: TRBJ2-2
cdr3_nt: TGTGCCAGCAGTAGCAGGGGTACCGGGGAGCTGTTTTTT
cdr3_aa: CASSSRGTGELFF

clone_size: .
v_call: TRBV7-6
d_call: TRBD2
j_call: TRBJ2-5
cdr3_nt: TGTGCCAGCAGCCGGGACTACATTGGGACCCAGTACTTC
cdr3_aa: CASSRDYIGTQYF

clone_size: .
v_call: TRBV2
d_call: .
j_call: TRBJ1-5
cdr3_nt: TGTGCCAGCAGTGAGGCCGGGTTTCTTTCGAGGCAGCCCCAGCATTTT
cdr3_aa: CASSEAGFLSRQPQHF

clone_size: .
v_call: TRBV18
d_call: .
j_call: TRBJ2-3
cdr3_nt: TGTGCCAGCTCACCACCTTTAGGACTCAAGGAGAGCACAGATACGCAGTATTTT
cdr3_aa: CASSPPLGLKESTDTQYF

clone_size: .
v_call: TRBV2
d_call: TRBD1
j_call: TRBJ1-2
cdr3_nt: TGTGCCAGCAGGGGACAGGGGGCAGGTGGCTACACCTTC
cdr3_aa: CASRGQGAGGYTF

clone_size: .
v_call: TRBV6-5
d_call: TRBD1
j_call: TRBJ1-4
cdr3_nt: TGTGCCAGCAGTTCTACAGGGGGCGTCGATGAAAAGCTGTTTTTT
cdr3_aa: CASSSTGGVDEKLFF

clone_size: few
v_call: TRBV5-6
d_call: .
j_call: TRBJ2-5
cdr3_nt: TGTGCCAGCAGCTTAGGTGGGGGGGCCGTCCAAGAGACCCAGTACTTC
cdr3_aa: CASSLGGGAVQETQYF

clone_size: .
v_call: TRBV28
d_call: .
j_call: TRBJ2-6
cdr3_nt: TGTGCCAGCGTACCCCCGGGACTGAGCTCTGGGGCCAACGTCCTGACTTTC
cdr3_aa: CASVPPGLSSGANVLTF

clone_size: .
v_call: TRBV7-2
d_call: TRBD2
j_call: TRBJ2-5
cdr3_nt: TGTGCCAGCAGCCGGGGACTATACCAAGAGACCCAGTACTTC
cdr3_aa: CASSRGLYQETQYF

clone_size: .
v_call: TRBV19
d_call: TRBD1
j_call: TRBJ1-1
cdr3_nt: TGTGCCAGTAGCACCGACAGGGCTGCTTTCTTT
cdr3_aa: CASSTDRAAFF

clone_size: .
v_call: TRBV7-6
d_call: TRBD2
j_call: TRBJ2-2
cdr3_nt: TGTGCCAGCAGCTTGAGCGGGATCTCCGGGGAGCTGTTTTTT
cdr3_aa: CASSLSGISGELFF

clone_size: .
v_call: TRBV5-1
d_call: .
j_call: TRBJ2-1
cdr3_nt: TGCGCCAGCAGCTTGTTGGTAGCCAACAATGAGCAGTTCTTC
cdr3_aa: CASSLLVANNEQFF

clone_size: .
v_call: TRBV19
d_call: .
j_call: TRBJ2-1
cdr3_nt: TGTGCCAGTAGTCCCACAGGCTACCCCTACAATGAGCAGTTCTTC
cdr3_aa: CASSPTGYPYNEQFF

clone_size: few
v_call: TRBV6-5
d_call: TRBD1
j_call: TRBJ2-7
cdr3_nt: TGTGCCAGCAGAACCGGGACAGGTGGTTCCTACGAGCAGTACTTC
cdr3_aa: CASRTGTGGSYEQYF

clone_size: .
v_call: TRBV6-1
d_call: .
j_call: TRBJ1-2
cdr3_nt: TGTGCCAGCAGTGAAGAGGCAGGGGTGTCCTATGGCTACACCTTC
cdr3_aa: CASSEEAGVSYGYTF

clone_size: .
v_call: TRBV14
d_call: TRBD2
j_call: TRBJ2-7
cdr3_nt: TGTGCCAGCAGCCCGTTACTAGCGGACACCTACGAGCAGTACTTC
cdr3_aa: CASSPLLADTYEQYF

clone_size: .
v_call: TRBV2
d_call: TRBD1
j_call: TRBJ1-5
cdr3_nt: TGTGCCAGTCGTAGGACAGGGGGTTTCCAGCCCCAGCATTTT
cdr3_aa: CASRRTGGFQPQHF

clone_size: few
v_call: TRBV7-8
d_call: .
j_call: TRBJ2-5
cdr3_nt: TGTGCCAGCAGCTTAACAGGCCTACAAGAGACCCAGTACTTC
cdr3_aa: CASSLTGLQETQYF

clone_size: .
v_call: TRBV5-1
d_call: .
j_call: TRBJ2-2
cdr3_nt: TGCGCCAGCAGCTTAGGGGCCGCGAACACCGGGGAGCTGTTTTTT
cdr3_aa: CASSLGAANTGELFF

clone_size: .
v_call: TRBV5-1
d_call: .
j_call: TRBJ1-6
cdr3_nt: TGCGCCAGCAGCGACGCCGGGACACTGGTGGGGTCACCCCTCCACTTT
cdr3_aa: CASSDAGTLVGSPLHF

clone_size: few
v_call: TRBV19
d_call: .
j_call: TRBJ2-7
cdr3_nt: TGTGCCACTGAAGGAGGGCGGGCGGGCGAGCAGTACTTC
cdr3_aa: CATEGGRAGEQYF

clone_size: .
v_call: TRBV5-4
d_call: .
j_call: TRBJ1-5
cdr3_nt: TGTGCCAGCAGCTCCGGGATTGGCCCGCCCCAGCATTTT
cdr3_aa: CASSSGIGPPQHF

clone_size: .
v_call: TRBV6-7
d_call: .
j_call: TRBJ2-1
cdr3_nt: TGTGCCAGAAACTTGGCAGGGTGCTACAATGAGCAGTTCTTC
cdr3_aa: CARNLAGCYNEQFF

clone_size: .
v_call: TRBV6-1
d_call: .
j_call: TRBJ1-3
cdr3_nt: TGTGCCAGCATGGCGGACTCTGGAAACACCATATATTTT
cdr3_aa: CASMADSGNTIYF

clone_size: .
v_call: TRBV5-1
d_call: .
j_call: TRBJ1-4
cdr3_nt: TGCGCCAGCAGCTTGGGTGGGGCTACAACTAATGAAAAACTGTTTTTT
cdr3_aa: CASSLGGATTNEKLFF

clone_size: .
v_call: TRBV7-2
d_call: TRBD2
j_call: TRBJ2-7
cdr3_nt: TGTGCCAGCAGTCTTACTAGCGGGGGGACCTACGAGCAGTACTTC
cdr3_aa: CASSLTSGGTYEQYF

clone_size: few
v_call: TRBV5-1
d_call: .
j_call: TRBJ1-4
cdr3_nt: TGCGCCAGCAGCCCCGGACAGAGCCCAACTAATGAAAAACTGTTTTTT
cdr3_aa: CASSPGQSPTNEKLFF

clone_size: .
v_call: TRBV2
d_call: .
j_call: TRBJ2-2
cdr3_nt: TGTGCCAGCAGTGAAAGGGGCGTTGGGGCCGGGGAGCTGTTTTTT
cdr3_aa: CASSERGVGAGELFF

clone_size: few
v_call: TRBV19
d_call: .
j_call: TRBJ1-1
cdr3_nt: TGTGCCAGTAGTATTTCACAGGGACCCTCTGAAGCTTTCTTT
cdr3_aa: CASSISQGPSEAFF

clone_size: .
v_call: TRBV29-1
d_call: TRBD1
j_call: TRBJ1-1
cdr3_nt: TGCAGCGTTGAGGGACAGATGGGCAACACTGAAGCTTTCTTT
cdr3_aa: CSVEGQMGNTEAFF

clone_size: few
v_call: TRBV9
d_call: .
j_call: TRBJ1-1
cdr3_nt: TGTGCCAGCAGCGTAGGGGGAGCAAACACTGAAGCTTTCTTT
cdr3_aa: CASSVGGANTEAFF

clone_size: once
v_call: TRBV6-5
d_call: TRBD1
j_call: TRBJ2-7
cdr3_nt: TGTGCCAGCAGTAAAGACAGGGGGCGAGCCTACGAGCAGTACTTC
cdr3_aa: CASSKDRGRAYEQYF

clone_size: .
v_call: TRBV6-5
d_call: TRBD1
j_call: TRBJ1-5
cdr3_nt: TGTGCCAGCAGACTTCGACAGGGGGCTCATCAGCCCCAGCATTTT
cdr3_aa: CASRLRQGAHQPQHF

clone_size: .
v_call: TRBV10-3
d_call: TRBD2
j_call: TRBJ2-5
cdr3_nt: TGTGCCATCAGTAGCGGGGGGCAAGAGACCCAGTACTTC
cdr3_aa: CAISSGGQETQYF

clone_size: .
v_call: TRBV18
d_call: .
j_call: TRBJ1-5
cdr3_nt: TGTGCCAGCTCATCGACAGACAAGAATCAGCCCCAGCATTTT
cdr3_aa: CASSSTDKNQPQHF

clone_size: .
v_call: TRBV23-1
d_call: .
j_call: TRBJ1-5
cdr3_nt: TGCGCCAGCAGTCACCTTGTCAGGGGTCATCAGCCCCAGCATTTT
cdr3_aa: CASSHLVRGHQPQHF

clone_size: .
v_call: TRBV6-5
d_call: TRBD1
j_call: TRBJ1-2
cdr3_nt: TGTGCCAGCAGTTACACAGGGGGCGACTATGGCTACACCTTC
cdr3_aa: CASSYTGGDYGYTF